Below, one TCR beta chain is given with its context. This entry belongs to a study of technical replicates of blood from a handful of donors. This CDR3 has 12 amino acids. Germline CDR1 SEHNR, CDR2 FQNEAQ (reference sequence). This table comes from immunoSEQ multiplex PCR, and its TCRdb copy is limited to in-frame clones, with some not included. The sample holds just over 95,000 clones; about 95% are singletons and the top ten take around 0.31%. The specimen sequenced was T cells isolated from PBMCs. The source is a human donor in good health. This chain connects TRBV7-9 to TRBJ2-5, with TRBD2 as a possible D gene (6 bases). The DNA end is more similar to TRBJ2-7, so the J call may be wrong. CDR3 protein: CASSPTSNEQYF. The CDR3 DNA reads as TGTGCCAGCAGCCCAACTAGCAACGAGCAGTACTTC.